Here is one TCR beta chain with its context. Its binding antigen is unknown. No much larger clone exists at a distance of one base, and base qualities are not known. CDR1 and CDR2 (MNHNS, SASEGT) derive from the germline V gene. The CDR3 runs 14 residues from the cysteine to the phenylalanine. Only CDR3 DNA is held: 42 bases, read in frame from base 1. Trimming at the junction amounts to 1 base on V and 6 bases on J, and the germline ends lie 10 bases apart. The data derive from a study of T cell repertoires in cytomegalovirus infection (dated by TCRdb to between 2018 and 2021). Turning to the overall study: The HLA type of each donor mattered for the analysis, because public TCR beta signatures pointed to carriage of CMV infection along with the matching HLA type. General study outcomes and caveats: The ex vivo response was dominated by HLA-C-restricted CMV-specific TCR beta clonotypes, which also provided the single most frequent clonotype in two of eight donors. In both this cohort and an independent roughly 400-donor cohort, the cumulative frequency of public TCR beta family members distinguished carriers of CMV infection plus the relevant HLA type.

This sample was sequenced with an Illumina HiSeq 1500. The public sequencing data were trimmed at Q25 with fastp and processed into clonotypes with MiXCR by TCRdb, which kept only in-frame beta chains. A single entry per CDR3 protein holds the most common genes and DNA from its merged rows. The sample has about 330,000 distinct CDR3 sequences on record, around 9.5% of them singletons. The ten most abundant clones make up 3.5% to 4.5% of the sample. The sequence joins TRBV6-1 to TRBJ1-5; the D gene lacks a confident call. This clonotype was sampled from a human donor in good health (CMV status not recorded). Some clones in this sample may be carry-over from other donors' samples. The material sequenced was PBMCs. This receptor carries the CDR3 CASSEGGGSQPQHF. The DNA sequence is TGTGCCAGCAGTGAAGGAGGAGGGAGTCAGCCCCAGCATTTT.